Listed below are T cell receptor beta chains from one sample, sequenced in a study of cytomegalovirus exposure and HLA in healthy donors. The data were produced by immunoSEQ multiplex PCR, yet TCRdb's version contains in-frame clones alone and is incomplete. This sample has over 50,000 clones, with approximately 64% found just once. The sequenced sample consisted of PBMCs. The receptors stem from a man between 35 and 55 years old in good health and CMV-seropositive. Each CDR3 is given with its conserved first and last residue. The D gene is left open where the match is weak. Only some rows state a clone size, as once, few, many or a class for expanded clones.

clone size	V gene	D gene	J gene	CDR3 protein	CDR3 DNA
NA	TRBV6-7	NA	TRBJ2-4	CASSYTYPPMLAKNIQYF	TGTGCCAGCAGTTACACCTACCCCCCGATGCTAGCCAAAAACATTCAGTACTTC
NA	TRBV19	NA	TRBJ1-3	CASSQTGDSGNTIYF	TGTGCCAGTAGCCAAACAGGAGACTCTGGAAACACCATATATTTT
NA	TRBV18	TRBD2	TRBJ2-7	CASSPPGTSGSGDREQYF	TGTGCCAGCTCACCACCGGGGACTAGCGGGAGTGGAGACAGAGAGCAGTACTTC
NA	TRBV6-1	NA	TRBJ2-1	CASSDFGGNEQFF	TGTGCCAGCAGTGACTTCGGGGGCAATGAGCAGTTCTTC
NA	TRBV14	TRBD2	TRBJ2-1	CASSQARTSGRGWNEQFF	TGTGCCAGCAGCCAAGCTCGGACTAGCGGGAGGGGGTGGAATGAGCAGTTCTTC
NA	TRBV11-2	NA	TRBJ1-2	CASSNQGLYGYTF	TGTGCCAGCAGCAACCAGGGGCTCTATGGCTACACCTTC
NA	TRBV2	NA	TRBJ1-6	CASSRQDNSPLHF	TGTGCCAGCAGCCGCCAGGATAATTCACCCCTCCACTTT
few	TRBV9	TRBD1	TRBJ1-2	CASSVLGQGVNGYTF	TGTGCCAGCAGCGTACTGGGACAGGGGGTAAATGGCTACACCTTC
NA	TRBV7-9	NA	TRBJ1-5	CASSLTDNQPQHF	TGTGCCAGCAGCTTGACAGATAATCAGCCCCAGCATTTT
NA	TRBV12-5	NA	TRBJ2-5	CASALEGAQYF	TGTGCTAGTGCCCTCGAGGGGGCCCAGTACTTC
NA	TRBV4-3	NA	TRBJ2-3	CASSQGQTDTQYF	TGCGCCAGCAGCCAAGGACAAACAGATACGCAGTATTTT
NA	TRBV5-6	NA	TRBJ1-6	CASSPTRGGVDAPLHF	TGTGCCAGCAGCCCCACGAGGGGGGGCGTAGATGCACCCCTCCACTTT
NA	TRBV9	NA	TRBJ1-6	CASSVKINSPLHF	TGTGCCAGCAGCGTAAAAATAAATTCACCCCTCCACTTT